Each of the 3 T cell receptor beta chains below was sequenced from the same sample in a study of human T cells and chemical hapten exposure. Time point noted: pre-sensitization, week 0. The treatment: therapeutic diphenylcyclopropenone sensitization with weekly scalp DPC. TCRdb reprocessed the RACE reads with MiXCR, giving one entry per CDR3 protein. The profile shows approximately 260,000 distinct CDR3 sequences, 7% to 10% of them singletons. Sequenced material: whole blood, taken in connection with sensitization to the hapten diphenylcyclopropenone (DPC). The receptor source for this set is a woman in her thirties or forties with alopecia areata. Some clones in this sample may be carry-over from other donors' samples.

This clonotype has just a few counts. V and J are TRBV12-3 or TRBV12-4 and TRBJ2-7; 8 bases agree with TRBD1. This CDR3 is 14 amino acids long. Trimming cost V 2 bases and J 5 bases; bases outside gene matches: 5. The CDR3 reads CASSLPTGANEQYF. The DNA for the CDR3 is TGTGCCAGCAGTTTACCGACAGGGGCGAACGAGCAGTACTTC.

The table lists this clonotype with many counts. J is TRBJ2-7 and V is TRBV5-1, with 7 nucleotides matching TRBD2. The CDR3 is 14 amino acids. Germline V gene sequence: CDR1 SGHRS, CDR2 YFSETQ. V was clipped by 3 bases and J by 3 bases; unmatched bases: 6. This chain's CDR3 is CASSSSGTNYEQYF. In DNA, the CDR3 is TGCGCCAGCAGCTCCTCCGGGACTAACTACGAGCAGTACTTC. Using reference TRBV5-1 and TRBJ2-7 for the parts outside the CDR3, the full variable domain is KAGVTQTPRYLIKTRGQQVTLSCSPISGHRSVSWYQQTPGQGLQFLFEYFSETQRNKGNFPGRFSGRQFSNSRSEMNVSTLELGDSALYLCASSSSGTNYEQYFGPGTRLTVT.

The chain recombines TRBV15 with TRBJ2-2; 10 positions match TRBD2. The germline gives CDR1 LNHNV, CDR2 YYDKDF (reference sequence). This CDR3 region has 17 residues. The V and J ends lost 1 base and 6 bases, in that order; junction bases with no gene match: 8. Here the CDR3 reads CATSRVSGLATAGELFF. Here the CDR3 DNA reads TGTGCCACCAGCAGAGTTTCGGGACTAGCGACCGCCGGGGAGCTGTTTTTT.